This TCR beta chain was obtained from a study of beta chain features in type 1 diabetes. The CDR3 has 13 amino acids. Germline V lookup: CDR1 LGHNA, CDR2 YSLEER. V lost 1 base to trimming and J lost 9 bases, with 13 bases between them. As every portion of the isolated RNA was reverse transcribed, the sequencing read expressed TCRB transcripts. The read count averaged about 3.57 million across naive, central memory and regulatory T cell samples. Using immunoSEQ multiplex PCR, the repertoire was profiled, and TCRdb retains in-frame clones only, with some absent. Of roughly 450,000 clones in the sample, over 9.5% were seen once. Isolation of CD4+ naive, central memory, regulatory and stem cell-like memory cells was achieved by sorting via CD45RO/CCR7/CD25/CD127/CD95/CD27. Purity (above 95%) was reached by all sorted populations. This clone has more than one count but fewer than ten. Its antigen is still unknown.

Study-wide points: Shorter TCRB CDR3s, moderately but significantly so, were found in Type 1 diabetes patients in all four CD4+ subsets.

Sequencing was carried out using naive CD4+ T cells from blood. The sequence derives from a woman aged 18-29 years in good health. V usage is TRBV4-3 and J usage is TRBJ2-7; TRBD2 might be the D (5 bases). CDR3 sequence reads: CASSQGPGMVQYF. The CDR3 nucleotides are TGCGCCAGCAGCCAAGGTCCGGGGATGGTGCAGTACTTC.